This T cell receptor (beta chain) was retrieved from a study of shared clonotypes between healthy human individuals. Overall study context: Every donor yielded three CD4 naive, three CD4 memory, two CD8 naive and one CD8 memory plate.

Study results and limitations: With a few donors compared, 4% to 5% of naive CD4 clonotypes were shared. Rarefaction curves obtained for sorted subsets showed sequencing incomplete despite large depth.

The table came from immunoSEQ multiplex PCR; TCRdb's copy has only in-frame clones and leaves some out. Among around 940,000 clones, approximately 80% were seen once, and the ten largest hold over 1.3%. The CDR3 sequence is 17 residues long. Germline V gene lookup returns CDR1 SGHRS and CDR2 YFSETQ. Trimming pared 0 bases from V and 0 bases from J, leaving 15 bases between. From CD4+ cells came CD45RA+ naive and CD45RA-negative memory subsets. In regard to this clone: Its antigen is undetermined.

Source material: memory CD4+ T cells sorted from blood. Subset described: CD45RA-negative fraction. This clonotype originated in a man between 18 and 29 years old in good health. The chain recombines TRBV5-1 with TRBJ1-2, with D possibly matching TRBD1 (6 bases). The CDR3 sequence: CASSLDPGGSANYGYTF. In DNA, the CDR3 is TGCGCCAGCAGCTTGGACCCCGGGGGCTCTGCTAACTATGGCTACACCTTC.